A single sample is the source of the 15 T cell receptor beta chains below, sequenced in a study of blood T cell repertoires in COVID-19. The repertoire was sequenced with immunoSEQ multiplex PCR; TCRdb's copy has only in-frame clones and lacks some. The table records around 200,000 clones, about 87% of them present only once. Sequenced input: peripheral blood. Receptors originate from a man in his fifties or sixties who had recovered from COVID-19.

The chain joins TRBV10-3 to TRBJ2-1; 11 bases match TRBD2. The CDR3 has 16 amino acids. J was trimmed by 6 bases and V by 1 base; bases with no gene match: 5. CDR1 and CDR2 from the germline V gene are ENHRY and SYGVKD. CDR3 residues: CAISEFLAGGRNEQFF. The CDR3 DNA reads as TGTGCCATCAGTGAGTTCCTAGCGGGAGGCCGCAATGAGCAGTTCTTC.

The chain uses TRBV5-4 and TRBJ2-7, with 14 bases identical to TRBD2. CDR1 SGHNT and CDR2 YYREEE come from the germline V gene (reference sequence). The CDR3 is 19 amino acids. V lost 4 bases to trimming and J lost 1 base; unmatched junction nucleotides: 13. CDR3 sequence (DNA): TGTGCCAGCAGCCTTAACCCGACTAGCGGGAGGGACGGATCCTACGAGCAGTACTTC. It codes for CASSLNPTSGRDGSYEQYF.

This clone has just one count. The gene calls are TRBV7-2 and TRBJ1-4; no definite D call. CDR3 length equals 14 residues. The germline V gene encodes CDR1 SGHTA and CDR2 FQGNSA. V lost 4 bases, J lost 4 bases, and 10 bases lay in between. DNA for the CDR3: TGTGCCAGCAGCTCGAACAGATATAATGAAAAACTGTTTTTT. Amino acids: CASSSNRYNEKLFF.

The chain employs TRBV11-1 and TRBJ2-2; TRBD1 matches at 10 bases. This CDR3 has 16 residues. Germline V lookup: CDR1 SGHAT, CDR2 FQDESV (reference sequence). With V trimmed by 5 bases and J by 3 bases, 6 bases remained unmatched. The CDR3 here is CASSPRGQGYTGELFF. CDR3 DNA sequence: TGTGCCAGCAGCCCCCGGGGACAGGGGTACACCGGGGAGCTGTTTTTT.

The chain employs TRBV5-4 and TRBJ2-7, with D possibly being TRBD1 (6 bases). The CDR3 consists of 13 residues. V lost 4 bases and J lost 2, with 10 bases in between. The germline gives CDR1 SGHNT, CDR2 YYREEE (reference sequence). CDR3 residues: CASSPRTAYEQYF. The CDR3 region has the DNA TGTGCCAGCAGCCCAAGGACAGCCTACGAGCAGTACTTC.

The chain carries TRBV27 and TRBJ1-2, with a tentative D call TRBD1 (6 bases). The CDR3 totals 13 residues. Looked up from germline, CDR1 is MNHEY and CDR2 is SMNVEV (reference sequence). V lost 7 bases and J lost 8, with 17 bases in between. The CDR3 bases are TGTGCCAGCACCAGCGGGACACGGGAGGGCTACACCTTC. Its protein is CASTSGTREGYTF.

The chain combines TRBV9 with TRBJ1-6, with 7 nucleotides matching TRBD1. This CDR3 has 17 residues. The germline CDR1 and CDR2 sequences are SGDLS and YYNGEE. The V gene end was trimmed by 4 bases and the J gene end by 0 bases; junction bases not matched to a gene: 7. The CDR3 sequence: CASSLGQPSSYNSPLHF. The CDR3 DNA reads TGTGCCAGCAGCTTGGGACAGCCCAGCTCCTATAATTCACCCCTCCACTTT.

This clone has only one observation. This CDR3 is CATTVKIGRGAGNTIYF. The CDR3 DNA reads TGTGCCACCACCGTAAAAATCGGGAGGGGCGCGGGAAACACCATATATTTT. The V call is TRBV15, the J call TRBJ1-3; maybe TRBD1 (5 bases). The CDR3 contains 17 residues. Trimming stripped 7 bases from V and 4 bases from J, with 23 bases between. Germline assignment: CDR1 LNHNV and CDR2 YYDKDF (reference sequence).

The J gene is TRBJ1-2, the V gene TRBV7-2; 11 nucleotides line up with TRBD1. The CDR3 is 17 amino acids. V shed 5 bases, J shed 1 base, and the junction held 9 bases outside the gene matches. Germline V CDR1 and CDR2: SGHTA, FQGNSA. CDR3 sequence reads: CASSIPGTGGGNYGYTF. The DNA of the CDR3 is TGTGCCAGCAGCATCCCCGGGACAGGGGGTGGTAACTATGGCTACACCTTC.

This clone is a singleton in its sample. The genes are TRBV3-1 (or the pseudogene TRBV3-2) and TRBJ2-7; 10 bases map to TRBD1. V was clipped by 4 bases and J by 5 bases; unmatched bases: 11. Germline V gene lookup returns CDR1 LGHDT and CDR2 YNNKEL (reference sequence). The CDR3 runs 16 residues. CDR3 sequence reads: CASSPGQGTYGHEQYF. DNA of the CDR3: TGTGCCAGCAGCCCGGGACAGGGGACCTACGGGCACGAGCAGTACTTC.

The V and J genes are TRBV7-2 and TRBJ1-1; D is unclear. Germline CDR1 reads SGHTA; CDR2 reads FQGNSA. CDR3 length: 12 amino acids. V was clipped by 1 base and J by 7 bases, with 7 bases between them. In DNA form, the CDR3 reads TGTGCCAGCAGCTTAGGCGAGGGTGAAGCTTTCTTT. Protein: CASSLGEGEAFF.

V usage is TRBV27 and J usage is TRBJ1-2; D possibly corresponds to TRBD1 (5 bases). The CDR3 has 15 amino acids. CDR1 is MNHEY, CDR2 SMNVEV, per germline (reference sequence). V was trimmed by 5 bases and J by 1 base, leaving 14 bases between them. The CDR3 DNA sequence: TGTGCCAGCAGTCCCGGGGGGACCTTTAACTATGGCTACACCTTC. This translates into CASSPGGTFNYGYTF.

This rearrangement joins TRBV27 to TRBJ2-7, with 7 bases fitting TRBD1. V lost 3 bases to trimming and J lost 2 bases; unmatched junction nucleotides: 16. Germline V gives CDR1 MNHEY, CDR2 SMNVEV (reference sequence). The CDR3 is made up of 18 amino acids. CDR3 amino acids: CASSFLPPQDRLTYEQYF. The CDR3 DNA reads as TGTGCCAGCAGTTTCCTCCCCCCGCAGGACAGGTTAACCTACGAGCAGTACTTC.

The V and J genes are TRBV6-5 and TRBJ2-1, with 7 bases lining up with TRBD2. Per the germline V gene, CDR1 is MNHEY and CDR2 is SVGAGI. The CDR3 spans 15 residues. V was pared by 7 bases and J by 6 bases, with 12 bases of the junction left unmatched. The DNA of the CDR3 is TGTGCCAGCACCCCCAGGCTAGCGGCATCCAATGAGCAGTTCTTC. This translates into CASTPRLAASNEQFF.

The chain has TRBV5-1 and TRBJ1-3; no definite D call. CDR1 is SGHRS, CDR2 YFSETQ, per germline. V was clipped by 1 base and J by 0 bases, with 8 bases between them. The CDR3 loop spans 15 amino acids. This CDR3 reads CASSLTVSSGNTIYF. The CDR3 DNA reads TGCGCCAGCAGCTTGACAGTGTCCTCTGGAAACACCATATATTTT.